This T cell receptor beta chain is from a study of cytomegalovirus exposure and HLA in healthy donors (TCRdb year 2017). Regarding the complete study: According to an earlier analysis of several hundred of the donors, about 170 million T cells yielded over 100 million unique TCR beta sequences and more than 250 Gb of sequence data. All discovery cohort repertoires had been generated using a single sequencing platform. The number of typed donors differed by locus: about 620-630 for A, B, C, DRB1 and DQB1; 522 for DQA1; approximately 610 for DPA1; and about 450 for DPB1. The study combined high-throughput TCR immunosequencing, statistical association of individual TCRs with disease status, and machine learning to predict cytomegalovirus infection status. The study was designed to test whether signatures of past pathogen exposure could be identified by cataloging public T cell receptors. The study used immunosequencing to profile the T cell repertoires of several hundred subjects and linked those repertoires to cytomegalovirus serostatus. Roughly five DR-DQ haplotypes were treated as single units for association and clustering because of strong linkage in the cohort. To study patterns of TCR occurrence, a later analysis re-analyzed previously published TCR beta repertoires from around 660 donors and added high-resolution HLA genotyping. In a later genetic analysis, genome-wide SNP genotypes for about three fifths of the 666 donors were used, and that subset was treated as a discovery cohort. Among the roughly 400 genotyped donors, around 81% belonged to the genetic ancestry cluster associated with self-reported Caucasian donors. An earlier analysis of approximately 500 of the donors applied high-throughput TCR beta sequencing to assess whether each TCR beta V gene segment acted as functional or pseudogenic. HLA typing covered class I and class II loci at four-digit resolution. The later analysis used no new phenotypic data to find candidate immune exposures, relying instead on TCR beta sequences and their occurrence across donors. Donor age, sex, ethnicity and CMV serostatus were compiled alongside the repertoire data. On average, around 240,000 unique TCR beta nucleotide sequences were sequenced per donor among 398 genotyped donors of the cohort, with around 19% of those sequences being non-productive. Besides the first cohort of 666 subjects, a separate validation cohort made up of over a hundred different subjects was used. An early release covering roughly 600 HLA-typed donors comprised 250 to 350 gigabases of sequencing data and tens of millions of unique TCR sequences. Broad study findings and their caveats: Some IMGT-functional V segments, including TRBV6-2 and TRBV6-3, could not be distinguished by the 87-base-pair reads and were therefore excluded. Specific HLA alleles were associated with about 17,000 TCR beta sequences at a false discovery rate of 0.05 in a later analysis. In the study, 150 to 200 TCR beta chains were listed as associated with cytomegalovirus. Most TCR sequences were seen in very few donors, while some public TCRs were found in many individuals. Strong co-occurrence of HLA alleles, especially DR and DQ, made assigning TCR associations to individual alleles difficult. The presence/absence analyses assumed that sequencing depth was roughly uniform across donors, and that assumption may not be true. An association between a missense DCLRE1C variant and V-gene and J-gene trimming of TCR beta chains was found in a later genetic analysis and replicated in an independent cohort. In an earlier analysis of some 550 of the donors, most TCR beta V segments were observed in productive rearrangements about 87% or about 30% of the time, broadly matching IMGT annotations. In a later analysis, several top co-occurrence clusters were reported to appear linked to parvovirus B19, influenza, CMV and Epstein-Barr virus. Because counts were too low, some 17 rarely observed V segments, including chromosome 9 orphons, were excluded from the earlier analysis of several hundred of the donors. A later genetic analysis reported fewer N-insertions in productive TCRs among donors in an Asian-associated ancestry cluster than the roughly 690-donor mean. In vitro tests confirmed that a few of the cytomegalovirus-associated TCR beta chains recognize cytomegalovirus antigens. According to a later analysis, most CMV-associated TCR beta chains appeared to be HLA-restricted, and the HLA associations seemed to be driven largely by CMV exposure. A later analysis found that HLA-associated TCR beta chains were more clonally expanded and had lower generation probabilities than equally common non-associated chains. Immune exposure information for the cohort was limited to CMV serostatus. A group of highly shared sequence variants was considered likely to be a technical artifact of the sequencing pipeline. In a later analysis, the rate of TCR association differed among HLA loci, with DRB1 alleles having the most associated TCRs and HLA-C alleles having the fewest. In both the original and validation cohorts, the classifier was reported to diagnose cytomegalovirus status with high specificity and sensitivity. Only TCR beta chains were sequenced in this cohort, and the absence of alpha or paired-chain data limited detectable features. A further reported finding was that TCR beta sequences accurately predicted the HLA-A and HLA-B alleles for most subjects in the first cohort. Linkage disequilibrium might explain the correlated functional status among segregating V segments, but an unknown experimental factor could not be ruled out. The authors suggested that the approach could potentially be generalized to other disease states and immunological phenotypes. Because HLA typing was missing for some donors at each locus, association tests included only the typed subset.

Of note for this clone: This clone's antigen is unknown.

Including cysteine and phenylalanine, the CDR3 has 15 amino acids. Only CDR3 DNA is held: 45 bases, read in frame from base 1. The germline V gene yields MNHEY for CDR1 and SVGAGI for CDR2. V loses 8 bases at its end and J loses 2 bases; junction bases beyond the gene matches: 9. The method was the immunoSEQ multiplex PCR assay. The multiplex PCR relied on a mix of 60 forward primers for TCR Vbeta segments and 13 reverse primers for TCR Jbeta segments. The CDR3 region of rearranged TCR beta genes was amplified from genomic DNA by a multiplex PCR assay. On the Illumina HiSeq System, the amplified TCR beta libraries were sequenced as 87-base-pair reads. In the source study's methods: In a later analysis, some 80 million unique TCR beta chains were counted across the roughly 700 repertoires, and about 9.9 million of these chains were shared by at least two donors. To remove PCR and sequencing errors, raw reads were error-corrected and collapsed into unique sequences using a nearest-neighbor algorithm that merged closely related sequences. CDR3 sequences were aligned to IMGT reference sequences to assign V, D and J gene segments. For a sequence to be retained, a match of at least six nucleotides to both a V gene segment and a J gene segment was required. Rearrangements were called productive when the CDR3 lacked stop codons and stayed in frame with V and J; all others were non-productive. Following IMGT convention, CDR3 was defined as the stretch from the second conserved V-encoded cysteine to the conserved J-encoded phenylalanine. In an earlier analysis of around 570 of the donors, sequences lacking an unambiguous match to a single V gene segment were excluded. An earlier analysis of 587 of the donors called V segments functional above 56.7% productive rearrangements and segregating when the between-donor standard deviation exceeded 5%. A statistical classification framework was developed to diagnose cytomegalovirus status using the catalog of TCR beta chain sequences. In a later analysis, TCR nucleotide sequences were compared against IMGT/GENE-DB human TR gene sequences so that V and J genes could be assigned. The TCRdist pipeline was used in a later analysis to assign CDR3 sequences and most-parsimonious VDJ recombination scenarios. In a later analysis, each TCR beta chain was defined by its CDR3 amino acid sequence together with its V-gene family, and reads without a unique V-gene family were excluded. In a later analysis, approximately 640 highly shared, low-generation-probability nucleotide sequences were removed to address suspected cross-contamination and a sequencing artifact. For each public chain, a later analysis derived a clonal expansion index from normalized ranks of inferred template counts within each repertoire. In a later analysis, generation probabilities were computed with a VDJ recombination model fitted to out-of-frame rearrangements, and the resulting probabilities were checked against IGoR. In a later analysis, hypergeometric tests were used to score TCR-TCR, TCR-HLA and TCR-CMV co-occurrence, with a repertoire-size bias correction applied to TCR pairs. To estimate false discovery rates, a later analysis permuted the HLA or CMV assignments 20 times. In a later analysis, co-occurring TCRs were grouped using DBSCAN, and TCRdist sequence similarity was added for clustering within HLA-allele-positive subsets. Co-occurrence clustering excluded repertoires with fewer than 30,000 or more than 120,000 public chains, plus five with anomalous nucleotide sharing. As stored in TCRdb, this immuneACCESS dataset retains in-frame rearrangements with V and J assigned. A fraction of the clones does not appear; measured against another copy, unresolved V genes explain less than half of the discrepancy, and the remainder lacks a known reason. Clone size and V and J calls were adopted from that table, with D and trimming inferred from the DNA. The sample's table covers 100,000 to 150,000 clones. The top ten clonotypes cover under 3.5% of the sample.

In total, 666 healthy bone marrow donors made up the cohort. Cohort members were all nominally healthy when sampled, although unrecorded immune exposures were likely present. The donor was CMV seronegative and belonged to the group of under 400 seronegative cohort members. A peripheral blood sample was collected from each donor, and TCR beta sequencing was performed on peripheral blood mononuclear cells. The Qiagen DNeasy Blood Extraction Kit was used to extract genomic DNA from the blood cell samples. This chain is built from TRBV6-5 and TRBJ2-1; 7 of the junction bases match TRBD2. The TCR comes from a man aged 25 to 40 in good health and CMV-seronegative. Sequencing used PBMCs. The CDR3 region: CASRIASGAYNEQFF. The DNA sequence is as follows: TGTGCCAGCCGTATAGCCAGCGGGGCCTACAATGAGCAGTTCTTC.